This TCR beta chain was sequenced for a study of T cells in localized non-small cell lung cancer. Points from the study as a whole: Heterogeneity within the tumor remains possible, as just one region underwent sequencing.

Data came from immunoSEQ multiplex PCR; TCRdb stores just in-frame clones and leaves some out. The sample lists around 25,000 clones, around nine tenths seen once, with more than 2.5% in the top ten. As concerns this clone: Its antigen remains unknown.

This clonotype was sampled from a woman aged 40-70 years with stage I lung adenocarcinoma. Sequenced here: peripheral blood, sampled before any cancer treatment.

CDR3 bases: TGTGCCAGCAGCTACACGGCCAGGACAGGCTTGAACACTGAAGCTTTCTTT. Protein product: CASSYTARTGLNTEAFF. The chain links TRBV27 to TRBJ1-1; 7 nucleotides line up with TRBD1. Germline loops: CDR1 MNHEY, CDR2 SMNVEV (reference sequence). V was clipped by 6 bases and J by 0 bases; unmatched bases: 13. This CDR3 is built from 17 residues.